The entry below gives a single TCR beta chain sequence along with its context. Profiling relied on immunoSEQ multiplex PCR, and the TCRdb table lists in-frame clones only, not all of them. The repertoire consists of about 34,000 clones, with just under 75% occurring once and the leading ten covering 0.85% to 1.2%. These data are taken from a study of STAT5B mutations in CD4+ large granular lymphocyte leukemia. CDR3 length: 17 residues. CDR1 is SGHRS, CDR2 YFSETQ, per germline. V was clipped by 0 bases and J by 0 bases; unmatched bases: 4. The chain links TRBV5-1 to TRBJ2-1, with 9 bases that match TRBD1. The sample was CD4+ T cells from blood buffy coats. The clonotype originates from a human donor in good health. The CDR3 nucleotides are TGCGCCAGCAGCTTGGTTGGGGGACAGGGCTCCTACAATGAGCAGTTCTTC. Its translation is CASSLVGGQGSYNEQFF.